A single sample gave rise to the 8 T cell receptor beta chains below, sequenced in a study of blood T cell repertoires in COVID-19. Data came from immunoSEQ multiplex PCR; TCRdb stores just in-frame clones and leaves some out. The repertoire holds under 200,000 clones, with around 80% as singletons. The sequencing sample was made of peripheral blood. All receptors come from a woman in her 70s with COVID-19, enrolled during active disease.

This chain joins TRBV7-8 and TRBJ2-7; maybe TRBD1 (6 bases). Germline V lookup: CDR1 SGHVS, CDR2 FQNEAQ. The CDR3 runs to 16 residues. V was trimmed by 7 bases and J by 0 bases, leaving 19 bases between them. The CDR3 region has the DNA TGTGCCAGCACCTTGACATCGGGACACATCTCCTACGAGCAGTACTTC. This translates into CASTLTSGHISYEQYF.

The chain carries TRBV27 and TRBJ2-7; 12 nucleotides agree with TRBD1. This CDR3 comprises 13 residues. The germline V gene has CDR1 MNHEY and CDR2 SMNVEV (reference sequence). V lost 6 bases, J lost 6 bases, and 3 bases stayed unmatched. The CDR3 here is CASRGQGASEQYF. CDR3 DNA: TGTGCCAGCAGGGGACAGGGGGCGTCCGAGCAGTACTTC.

V gene TRBV2 combines with J gene TRBJ2-2; a possible D gene is TRBD1 (6 bases). The V gene's germline CDR1 is SNHLY and CDR2 FYNNEI. Trimming removed 8 bases from V and 6 bases from J, with 10 bases in between. This CDR3 is built from 12 residues. The DNA of the CDR3 is TGTGCCAGCGCAGGGGTGGCCGGGGAGCTGTTTTTT. This encodes CASAGVAGELFF.

The chain carries TRBV7-9 and TRBJ1-1, with 8 bases aligning to TRBD1. Germline V gene sequence: CDR1 SEHNR, CDR2 FQNEAQ (reference sequence). Trimming at V came to 3 bases and at J to 5 bases, leaving 8 bases not matched to a gene. This CDR3 has 15 amino acids. In nucleotides, the CDR3 is TGTGCCAGCAGCTTTCAGGGGGCGCGAGGAACTGAAGCTTTCTTT. As protein: CASSFQGARGTEAFF.

The chain employs TRBV12-5 and TRBJ2-1, with 9 nucleotides matching TRBD1. The germline V gene has CDR1 LGHNT and CDR2 FRNRAP. The ends lost 1 base at V and 7 bases at J; junction bases unmatched: 8. This CDR3 comprises 16 residues. DNA of the CDR3: TGTGCTAGTGGTTTGGGGTACCGGGACAGGGAAAATGAGCAGTTCTTC. It is translated as CASGLGYRDRENEQFF.

CDR3 bases: TGTGCCAGCTCACCTAACCCAGGGGGCGCAGGAAATCAGCCCCAGCATTTT. Amino acid sequence: CASSPNPGGAGNQPQHF. The V gene is TRBV18, the J gene TRBJ1-5; 8 bases line up with TRBD1. This CDR3 comprises 17 residues. With 3 bases clipped from V and 4 bases from J, the junction kept 11 bases outside the gene matches. Germline V gene sequence: CDR1 KGHSH, CDR2 LQKENI.

V and J are TRBV9 and TRBJ1-1; no clear D gene. Germline values: CDR1 SGDLS, CDR2 YYNGEE. The CDR3 contains 12 residues. The V end lost 0 bases, the J end lost 6 bases, and 6 bases lay between the germline ends. The chain's CDR3 is CASSVVHSEAFF. DNA for the CDR3: TGTGCCAGCAGCGTAGTCCACTCTGAAGCTTTCTTT.

The chain links TRBV5-1 to TRBJ1-2; weak D call: TRBD1 (6 bases). The CDR3 is made up of 15 amino acids. CDR1 and CDR2 (germline): SGHRS, YFSETQ. V lost 6 bases and J 9 bases, leaving 24 bases between the germline ends. The DNA for the CDR3 is TGCGCCAGCATATACAACAGGGACCTCCAAATGAGCTACACCTTC. Amino acids: CASIYNRDLQMSYTF.